One T cell receptor (beta chain) is described in this entry. These data are taken from a study of blood T cell repertoires in COVID-19. Turning to the study itself: Whether acute or convalescent, the COVID-19 samples came from the United States, Italy and Spain. Sources were T cells, B-cell-depleted T cells, or PBMCs; the material itself was cDNA or gDNA.

Trimming removed 0 bases from V and 2 bases from J; junction bases left unmatched: 7. CDR3 length equals 17 residues. The germline V gene encodes CDR1 SGHAT and CDR2 FQNNGV. Original handling: From reference gene primer amplification, estimates of nucleated cell counts were derived. The assay was immunoSEQ multiplex PCR, and TCRdb's table has in-frame clones only and misses some. D and trimming come from the DNA, and the V and J calls and clone size come from that table. Here the sample spans 140,000 to 150,000 clones, roughly 88% being singletons. This TCR came from a man between 70 and 80 years old with acute or convalescent COVID-19. V usage is TRBV11-2 and J usage is TRBJ2-7, with 10 bases aligning to TRBD2. Material for sequencing was peripheral blood. The CDR3 sequence: CASSLDRRAGGAYEQYF. In DNA, the CDR3 is TGTGCCAGCAGCTTAGATCGACGAGCGGGGGGGGCCTACGAGCAGTACTTC. The whole variable domain, remainder taken from reference TRBV11-2 and TRBJ2-7, is EAGVAQSPRYKIIEKRQSVAFWCNPISGHATLYWYQQILGQGPKLLIQFQNNGVVDDSQLPKDRFSAERLKGVDSTLKIQPAKLEDSAVYLCASSLDRRAGGAYEQYFGPGTRLTVT.